Listed here is a single TCR beta chain. Only in-frame clones appear in the TCRdb table, and some are missing; sequencing was by immunoSEQ multiplex PCR. The sample lists 70,000 to 95,000 clones; around 89% were seen once. This specimen belongs to a study of T cells after somatic rescue of genetic block. The V segment lost 6 bases and the J segment 8 bases; nucleotides outside the gene matches: 11. The V gene's germline CDR1 is MNHNY and CDR2 SVGAGI (reference sequence). The CDR3 is made up of 14 amino acids. The receptor comes from a woman between 18 and 29 years old. The gene calls are TRBV6-6 and TRBJ1-2, with 8 bases lining up with TRBD1. Sequenced material: peripheral blood mononuclear cells (PBMCs). The CDR3 spells CASRDPRGPSGYTF. The CDR3 DNA sequence: TGTGCCAGCAGGGATCCCAGGGGGCCGTCGGGCTACACCTTC.